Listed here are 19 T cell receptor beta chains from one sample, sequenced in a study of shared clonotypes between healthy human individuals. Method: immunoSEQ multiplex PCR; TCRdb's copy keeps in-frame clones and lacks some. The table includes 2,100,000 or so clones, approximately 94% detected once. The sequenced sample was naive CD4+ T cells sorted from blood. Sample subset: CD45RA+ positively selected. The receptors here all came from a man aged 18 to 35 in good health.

The CDR3 DNA reads TGTGCCTGGCGCTGGTCTGGGACTGAAGCTTTCTTT. This codes for CAWRWSGTEAFF. This chain links TRBV30 with TRBJ1-1; D unresolved. V shed 5 bases and J shed 5 bases, with 12 bases lying between them. Germline V gives CDR1 GTSNPN, CDR2 SVGIG (reference sequence). The CDR3 is 12 amino acids.

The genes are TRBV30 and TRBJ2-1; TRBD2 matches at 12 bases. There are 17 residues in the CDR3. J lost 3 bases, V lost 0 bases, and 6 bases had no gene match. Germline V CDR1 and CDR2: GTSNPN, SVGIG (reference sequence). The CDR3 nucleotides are TGTGCCTGGAGTGTATATAGGACTAGCGGGATCTACAATGAGCAGTTCTTC. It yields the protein CAWSVYRTSGIYNEQFF. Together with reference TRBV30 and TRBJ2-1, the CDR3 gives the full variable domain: SQTIHQWPATLVQPVGSPLSLECTVEGTSNPNLYWYRQAAGRGLQLLFYSVGIGQISSEVPQNLSASRPQDRQFILSSKKLLLSDSGFYLCAWSVYRTSGIYNEQFFGPGTRLTVL.

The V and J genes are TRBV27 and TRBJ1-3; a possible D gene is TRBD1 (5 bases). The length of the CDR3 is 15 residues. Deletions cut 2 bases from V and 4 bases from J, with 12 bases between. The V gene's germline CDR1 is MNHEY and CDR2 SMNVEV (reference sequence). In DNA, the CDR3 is TGTGCCAGCAGTTTAAACAGGCTACGAGGAAACACCATATATTTT. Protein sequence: CASSLNRLRGNTIYF.

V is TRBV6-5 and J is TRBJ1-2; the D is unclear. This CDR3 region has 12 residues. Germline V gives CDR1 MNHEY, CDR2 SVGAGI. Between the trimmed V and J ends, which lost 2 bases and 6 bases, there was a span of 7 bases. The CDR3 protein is CASSYGPDGYTF. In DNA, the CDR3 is TGTGCCAGCAGTTACGGGCCGGATGGCTACACCTTC.

This chain's CDR3 is CASSSGTGANYGYTF. DNA of the CDR3: TGTGCCAGCAGCTCAGGGACAGGAGCTAACTATGGCTACACCTTC. The V and J genes are TRBV5-6 and TRBJ1-2; 8 bases match TRBD1. CDR1 is SGHDT and CDR2 is YYEEEE in the germline V gene. V was clipped by 3 bases and J by 0 bases; unmatched bases: 4. This CDR3 is 15 amino acids long.

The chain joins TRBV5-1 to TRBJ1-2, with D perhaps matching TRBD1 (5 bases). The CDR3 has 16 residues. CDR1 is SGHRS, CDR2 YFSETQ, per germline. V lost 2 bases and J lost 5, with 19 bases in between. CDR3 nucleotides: TGCGCCAGCAGCTTTGTAGGGGTCCCGACGTATTATGGCTACACCTTC. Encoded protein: CASSFVGVPTYYGYTF.

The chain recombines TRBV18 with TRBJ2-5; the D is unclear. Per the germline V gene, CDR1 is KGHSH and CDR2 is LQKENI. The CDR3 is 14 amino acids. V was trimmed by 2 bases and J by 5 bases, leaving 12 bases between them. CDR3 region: CASSPTQRGETQYF. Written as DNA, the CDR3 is TGTGCCAGCTCACCAACCCAACGTGGGGAGACCCAGTACTTC.

The CDR3 DNA sequence: TGTGCCAGTAGTATGGCGGTGAGCTCCTACAATGAGCAGTTCTTC. It encodes CASSMAVSSYNEQFF. The rearrangement uses TRBV19 and TRBJ2-1; D is unclear. Germline lookup yields CDR1 LNHDA and CDR2 SQIVND (reference sequence). This CDR3 spans 15 amino acids. Trimming took off 3 bases at V and 0 bases at J, with 9 bases between the two ends.

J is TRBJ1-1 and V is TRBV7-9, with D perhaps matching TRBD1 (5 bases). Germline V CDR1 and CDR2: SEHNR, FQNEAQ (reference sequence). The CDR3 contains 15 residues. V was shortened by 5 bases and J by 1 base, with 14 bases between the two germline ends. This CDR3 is CASSPMRDGNTEAFF. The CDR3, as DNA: TGTGCCAGCAGCCCGATGCGGGACGGGAACACTGAAGCTTTCTTT.

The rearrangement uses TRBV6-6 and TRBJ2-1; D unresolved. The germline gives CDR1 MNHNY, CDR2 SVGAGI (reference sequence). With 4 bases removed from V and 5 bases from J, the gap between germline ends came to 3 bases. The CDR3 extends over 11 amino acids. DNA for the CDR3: TGTGCCAGCAGTTTCAACAATGAGCAGTTCTTC. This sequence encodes CASSFNNEQFF.

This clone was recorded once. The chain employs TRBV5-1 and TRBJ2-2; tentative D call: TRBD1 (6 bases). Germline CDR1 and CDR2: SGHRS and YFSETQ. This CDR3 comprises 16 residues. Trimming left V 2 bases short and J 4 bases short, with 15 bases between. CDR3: CASSFSPMDSTGELFF. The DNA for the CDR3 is TGCGCCAGCAGCTTTTCCCCCATGGACAGCACCGGGGAGCTGTTTTTT.

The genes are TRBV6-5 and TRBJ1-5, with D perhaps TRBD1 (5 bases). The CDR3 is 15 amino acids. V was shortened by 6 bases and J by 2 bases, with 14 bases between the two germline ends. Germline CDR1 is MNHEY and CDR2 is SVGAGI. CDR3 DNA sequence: TGTGCCAGCAGGCCTCAGGGTTTGGGCAATCAGCCCCAGCATTTT. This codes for CASRPQGLGNQPQHF.

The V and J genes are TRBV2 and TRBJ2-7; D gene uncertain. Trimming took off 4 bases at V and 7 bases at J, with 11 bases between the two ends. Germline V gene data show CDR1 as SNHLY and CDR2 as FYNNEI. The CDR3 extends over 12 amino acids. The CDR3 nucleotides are TGTGCCAGCAGTGCGGCTCTTGTTGAGCAGTACTTC. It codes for CASSAALVEQYF.

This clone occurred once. The chain's CDR3 is CASSYSGGVGEKLFF. The CDR3, as DNA: TGTGCCAGCAGTTACTCAGGAGGCGTTGGGGAAAAACTGTTTTTT. The chain combines TRBV6-5 with TRBJ1-4, with D unresolved. Germline CDR1 and CDR2: MNHEY and SVGAGI. This CDR3 is built from 15 residues. V was shortened by 0 bases and J by 8 bases, with 13 bases between the two germline ends.

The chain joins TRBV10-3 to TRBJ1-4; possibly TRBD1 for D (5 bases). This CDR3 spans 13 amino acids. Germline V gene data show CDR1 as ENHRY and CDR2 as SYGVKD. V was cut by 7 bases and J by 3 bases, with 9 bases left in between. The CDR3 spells CAITDSPNEKLFF. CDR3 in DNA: TGTGCCATCACCGACAGCCCTAATGAAAAACTGTTTTTT.

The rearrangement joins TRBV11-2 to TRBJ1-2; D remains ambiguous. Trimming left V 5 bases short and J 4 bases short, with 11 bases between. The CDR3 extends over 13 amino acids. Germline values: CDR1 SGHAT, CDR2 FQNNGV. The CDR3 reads CASSPSETYGYTF. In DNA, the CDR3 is TGTGCCAGCAGCCCTTCGGAAACCTATGGCTACACCTTC.

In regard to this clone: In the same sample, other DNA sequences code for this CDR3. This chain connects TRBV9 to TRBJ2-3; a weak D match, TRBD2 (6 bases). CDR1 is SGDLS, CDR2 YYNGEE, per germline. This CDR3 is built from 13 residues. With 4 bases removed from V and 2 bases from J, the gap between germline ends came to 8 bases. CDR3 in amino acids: CASSTGDTDTQYF. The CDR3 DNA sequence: TGTGCCAGCAGCACGGGGGACACAGATACGCAGTATTTT.

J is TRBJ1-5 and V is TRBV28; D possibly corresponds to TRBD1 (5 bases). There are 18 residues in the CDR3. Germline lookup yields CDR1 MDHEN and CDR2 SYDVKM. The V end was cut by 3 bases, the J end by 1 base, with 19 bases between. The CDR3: CASSLRAGRALSNQPQHF. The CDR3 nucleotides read TGTGCCAGCAGTTTGAGGGCAGGGAGGGCCTTGAGCAATCAGCCCCAGCATTTT.

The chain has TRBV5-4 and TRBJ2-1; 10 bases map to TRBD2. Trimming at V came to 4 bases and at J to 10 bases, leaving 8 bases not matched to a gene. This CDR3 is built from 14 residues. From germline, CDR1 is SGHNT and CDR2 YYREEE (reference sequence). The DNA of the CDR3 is TGTGCCAGCAGCCTACTAGCGGGGACTGGGGAGCAGTTCTTC. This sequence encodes CASSLLAGTGEQFF.